This T cell receptor (beta chain) comes out of a study of T cells after yellow fever vaccination. Notes on this clonotype: Antigen: not known.

Template switching by 5'RACE produced TCR cDNA, adding a universal primer site and UMIs. TCRdb reprocessed the 5' RACE reads with MiXCR, giving one entry per CDR3 protein. The table records approximately 90,000 distinct CDR3 sequences, about 5.8% of them present only once. Study-wide findings and caveats: Clonotypes found in both CD4 and CD8 compartments made up a small share. A large majority of primary-vaccination clones showed up again after the booster (about 96% CD4, 85% to 90% CD8).

This CDR3 comprises 15 residues. J lost 2 bases, V lost 5 bases, and 3 bases had no gene match. This material consisted of CD8+ T cells sorted from PBMCs, taken 10 days after the yellow fever booster vaccination. This rearrangement joins TRBV12-3 or TRBV12-4 to TRBJ2-7; 13 bases map to TRBD2. The receptor was isolated from a man younger than 35 who received the YFV17D yellow fever vaccine. CDR3 bases: TGTGCCAGCAGTCCACTAGCGGGGGGGACCTACGAGCAGTACTTC. Translating gives CASSPLAGGTYEQYF.